Below, 28 T cell receptor beta chains from the same sample are listed, as sequenced in a study of cytomegalovirus exposure and HLA in healthy donors. PCR used 60 Vbeta primers and 13 Jbeta primers. The repertoire was sequenced with immunoSEQ multiplex PCR; TCRdb's copy has only in-frame clones and lacks some. The sample records about 160,000 clones, 82% being singletons. Sequenced material: PBMCs. Every receptor here comes from a girl aged 2 to 10 in good health and CMV-seropositive.

In the case of this clone: This specimen includes other DNA sequences encoding the same CDR3. The chain couples TRBV15 to TRBJ2-7, with unresolved D. CDR3 length equals 13 residues. From germline, CDR1 is LNHNV and CDR2 YYDKDF (reference sequence). Trimming pared 0 bases from V and 5 bases from J, leaving 8 bases between. The CDR3 sequence: CATSRDLGDEQYF. Written as DNA, the CDR3 is TGTGCCACCAGCAGAGATCTAGGCGACGAGCAGTACTTC.

This clone came up a few times. This sequence joins TRBV27 and TRBJ2-1, with 8 bases identical to TRBD2. The germline CDR1 and CDR2 sequences are MNHEY and SMNVEV (reference sequence). This CDR3 spans 15 amino acids. The trim removed 7 bases at V and 4 bases at J, leaving 9 bases unmatched. The CDR3 sequence: CASNSGGAQYNEQFF. The CDR3 DNA reads TGTGCCAGCAATTCCGGGGGGGCCCAGTACAATGAGCAGTTCTTC.

This rearrangement joins TRBV27 to TRBJ2-2, with 9 bases matching TRBD2. The length of the CDR3 is 15 residues. The trim removed 8 bases at V and 3 bases at J, leaving 7 bases unmatched. Germline V lookup: CDR1 MNHEY, CDR2 SMNVEV (reference sequence). The CDR3: CASRGGRGDTGELFF. The CDR3 DNA sequence: TGTGCCAGCCGTGGCGGGAGGGGGGACACCGGGGAGCTGTTTTTT.

This clone turned up a few times. The rearrangement joins TRBV30 to TRBJ2-1; no firm D call. Germline-derived CDR1 and CDR2 are GTSNPN and SVGIG (reference sequence). This CDR3 contains 12 residues. Trimming pared 8 bases from V and 6 bases from J, leaving 14 bases between. CDR3 in amino acids: CAHEQFPNEQFF. The DNA of the CDR3 is TGTGCCCACGAGCAATTTCCCAATGAGCAGTTCTTC.

V is TRBV11-2 and J is TRBJ1-4; D not resolved. From germline, CDR1 is SGHAT and CDR2 FQNNGV. Deletions cut 1 base from V and 4 bases from J, with 7 bases between. This CDR3 is 14 amino acids long. The CDR3 spells CASSLGAGNEKLFF. In DNA form, the CDR3 reads TGTGCCAGCAGCTTAGGGGCGGGTAATGAAAAACTGTTTTTT.

The rearrangement uses TRBV29-1 and TRBJ1-2, with TRBD1 as a possible D gene (6 bases). The CDR3 spans 11 residues. Germline V gives CDR1 SQVTM, CDR2 ANQGSEA. Trimming shortened V by 6 bases and J by 8 bases, and 13 bases separated the two germline ends. The CDR3 bases are TGCAGCGTCCGGGGGGCGCCAGGCTACACCTTC. This gives the protein CSVRGAPGYTF.

The genes are TRBV5-1 and TRBJ2-1; 7 bases align to TRBD2. The germline V gene encodes CDR1 SGHRS and CDR2 YFSETQ. J gave up 12 bases and V 7 bases, and 16 bases lay outside the gene matches. The CDR3 covers 14 residues. CDR3 loop: CASASGTIFIPQFF. The CDR3 DNA sequence: TGCGCCAGCGCAAGCGGGACTATTTTTATTCCGCAGTTCTTC.

The chain is built from TRBV19 and TRBJ2-3; 7 bases match TRBD2. CDR1 and CDR2 (germline): LNHDA, SQIVND (reference sequence). V trimming: 3 bases; J trimming: 4 bases; junction bases outside the gene matches: 13. This CDR3 is built from 17 residues. The CDR3 DNA follows: TGTGCCAGTAGTATTGGGGCTAGCGGTCGGTACGCAGATACGCAGTATTTT. Amino acid sequence: CASSIGASGRYADTQYF.

This clone was counted a single time. The chain is built from TRBV6-5 and TRBJ2-7; TRBD2 matches 7 bases. The CDR3 has 13 residues. Germline-derived CDR1 and CDR2 are MNHEY and SVGAGI. V lost 6 bases and J lost 1; bases outside the gene matches: 3. The CDR3: CASRIGGSYEQYF. The CDR3 nucleotides read TGTGCCAGCAGGATCGGGGGGTCCTACGAGCAGTACTTC.

This rearrangement joins TRBV4-1 to TRBJ2-3; perhaps TRBD1 as D (6 bases). Germline V lookup: CDR1 MGHRA, CDR2 YSYEKL. The CDR3 has 16 amino acids. Between the trimmed V and J ends, which lost 5 bases and 1 base, there was a span of 16 bases. The CDR3 spells CASSYPGTSRTDTQYF. The CDR3 bases are TGCGCCAGCAGCTATCCCGGGACATCTCGCACAGATACGCAGTATTTT.

The CDR3 reads CAFREGRTEAFF. The CDR3 nucleotides are TGTGCCTTCAGGGAAGGTCGTACTGAAGCTTTCTTT. The genes are TRBV30 and TRBJ1-1; a weak D match, TRBD1 (5 bases). The CDR3 spans 12 residues. The V end lost 7 bases, the J end lost 5 bases, and 14 bases lay between the germline ends. Germline V gene lookup returns CDR1 GTSNPN and CDR2 SVGIG (reference sequence).

The chain combines TRBV30 with TRBJ2-5; TRBD2 might be the D (5 bases). CDR3 size: 11 residues. Looked up from germline, CDR1 is GTSNPN and CDR2 is SVGIG (reference sequence). V was cut by 5 bases and J by 5 bases, with 9 bases left in between. As DNA, the CDR3 is TGTGCCTGGGGGAGCTTGGAGACCCAGTACTTC. Protein sequence: CAWGSLETQYF.

This sequence joins TRBV19 and TRBJ2-5, with 7 nucleotides matching TRBD1. The CDR3 runs to 16 residues. The J segment lost 3 bases and the V segment lost 3 bases, leaving 10 bases of the junction unmatched. Germline V gene lookup returns CDR1 LNHDA and CDR2 SQIVND (reference sequence). CDR3 residues: CASSIWDSAEKETQYF. Here the CDR3 DNA reads TGTGCCAGTAGTATTTGGGACAGCGCCGAAAAAGAGACCCAGTACTTC.

CDR3 loop: CASSLDGYLNTGELFF. The CDR3 DNA reads as TGTGCCAGCAGCTTGGACGGGTACCTGAACACCGGGGAGCTGTTTTTT. The chain employs TRBV5-4 and TRBJ2-2; D is undetermined. This CDR3 is 16 amino acids long. Germline CDR1 and CDR2: SGHNT and YYREEE (reference sequence). V was pared by 0 bases and J by 1 base, with 10 bases between. The full variable domain, in which reference TRBV5-4 and TRBJ2-2 provide the parts outside the CDR3, is ETGVTQSPTHLIKTRGQQVTLRCSSQSGHNTVSWYQQALGQGPQFIFQYYREEENGRGNFPPRFSGLQFPNYSSELNVNALELDDSALYLCASSLDGYLNTGELFFGEGSRLTVL.

This chain joins TRBV29-1 and TRBJ2-7; TRBD1 matches at 7 bases. The CDR3 extends over 16 amino acids. The ends lost 4 bases at V and 0 bases at J; junction bases unmatched: 12. Germline V lookup: CDR1 SQVTM, CDR2 ANQGSEA. CDR3 region: CSVVMPMTGSSYEQYF. The CDR3 coding sequence is TGCAGCGTTGTAATGCCAATGACAGGGTCCTCCTACGAGCAGTACTTC.

CDR3 amino acids: CASSPGWVAGETQYF. In DNA, the CDR3 is TGTGCCAGCAGCCCGGGGTGGGTAGCAGGAGAGACCCAGTACTTC. The chain uses TRBV7-3 and TRBJ2-5; TRBD2 might be the D (5 bases). The ends were cut back, 5 bases at V and 4 bases at J, with 17 bases in the middle. CDR1 is SGHTA and CDR2 is FQGTGA in the germline V gene. The CDR3 length is 15 residues.

J is TRBJ1-3 and V is TRBV28; D not certain. V lost 2 bases and J 7 bases, leaving 3 bases between the germline ends. This CDR3 comprises 11 residues. Germline CDR1 and CDR2: MDHEN and SYDVKM. This CDR3 reads CASSLRNTIYF. Here the CDR3 DNA reads TGTGCCAGCAGTTTACGGAACACCATATATTTT.

The chain is built from TRBV19 and TRBJ1-5; D ambiguous. Germline CDR1 is LNHDA and CDR2 is SQIVND (reference sequence). Trimming left V 7 bases short and J 0 bases short, with 13 bases between. CDR3 length: 15 amino acids. The CDR3 nucleotides are TGTGCCAGTACGGGCGGGCCTTATAGCAATCAGCCCCAGCATTTT. Protein product: CASTGGPYSNQPQHF.

The chain uses TRBV7-9 and TRBJ2-4, with D possibly matching TRBD2 (5 bases). CDR3 size: 17 residues. Trimming pared 1 base from V and 7 bases from J, leaving 20 bases between. The germline CDR1 and CDR2 sequences are SEHNR and FQNEAQ (reference sequence). The CDR3 DNA is TGTGCCAGCAGCTTAGGGTCCCTGGCGGGTCCGGGGAACATTCAGTACTTC. Its translation is CASSLGSLAGPGNIQYF.

The J gene is TRBJ2-7, the V gene TRBV19; TRBD2 aligns across 7 bases. J lost 3 bases, V lost 5 bases, and 10 bases had no gene match. CDR1 LNHDA and CDR2 SQIVND come from the germline V gene (reference sequence). The CDR3 contains 15 residues. The CDR3 DNA follows: TGTGCCAGTAGTTGGTCCGGGACTACCCACTACGAGCAGTACTTC. Protein: CASSWSGTTHYEQYF.

V and J are TRBV30 and TRBJ1-5, with 8 bases identical to TRBD1. The CDR3 has 15 residues. The V segment lost 3 bases and the J segment 4 bases; nucleotides outside the gene matches: 8. Germline lookup yields CDR1 GTSNPN and CDR2 SVGIG (reference sequence). The DNA for the CDR3 is TGTGCCTGGAGGCCCGGACAGGGAGGGAATCAGCCCCAGCATTTT. Translating gives CAWRPGQGGNQPQHF. Based on the CDR3 plus reference TRBV30 and TRBJ1-5, the full variable domain is SQTIHQWPATLVQPVGSPLSLECTVEGTSNPNLYWYRQAAGRGLQLLFYSVGIGQISSEVPQNLSASRPQDRQFILSSKKLLLSDSGFYLCAWRPGQGGNQPQHFGDGTRLSIL.

The rearrangement joins TRBV6-4 to TRBJ2-3, with TRBD2 matching 7 bases. V trimming: 2 bases; J trimming: 1 base; junction bases outside the gene matches: 6. This CDR3 spans 16 amino acids. Germline loops: CDR1 MRHNA, CDR2 SNTAGT. CDR3 nucleotide sequence: TGTGCCAGCAGTGACGGGCGGGAGAGGGGCACAGATACGCAGTATTTT. Translating it yields CASSDGRERGTDTQYF.

There are a few counts of this clone. The chain is built from TRBV28 and TRBJ1-6, with D perhaps TRBD1 (5 bases). CDR1 and CDR2 from the germline V gene are MDHEN and SYDVKM. Trimming cost V 5 bases and J 10 bases, with 12 bases left between them. This CDR3 region has 13 residues. CDR3 in amino acids: CASSQERGSPLHF. CDR3 DNA: TGTGCCAGCAGTCAGGAAAGGGGATCACCCCTCCACTTT.

This chain connects TRBV5-1 to TRBJ2-2, with D possibly TRBD1 on 5 matching bases. From germline, CDR1 is SGHRS and CDR2 YFSETQ. The CDR3 sequence is 14 residues long. Trimming pared 5 bases from V and 4 bases from J, leaving 12 bases between. The CDR3 spells CASSFRALTGELFF. CDR3 DNA sequence: TGCGCCAGCAGTTTCAGGGCCCTCACCGGGGAGCTGTTTTTT.

A few counts support this clone. The chain has TRBV6-6 and TRBJ1-1; 12 bases line up with TRBD1. V lost 3 bases and J lost 1; bases outside the gene matches: 3. The CDR3 runs 16 residues. CDR1 and CDR2 from the germline V gene are MNHNY and SVGAGI (reference sequence). CDR3 bases: TGTGCCAGCAGTTATCGGGACAGGGGGCAGAACACTGAAGCTTTCTTT. It encodes CASSYRDRGQNTEAFF.

The chain has TRBV6-1 and TRBJ2-7; D is ambiguous. Germline CDR1 and CDR2: MNHNS and SASEGT. The CDR3 is made up of 13 amino acids. Trimming took 8 bases from V and 6 from J, leaving 17 bases between them. For the CDR3, the DNA is TGTGCCAGCCACCGAGACCCCTCGGGCGAGCAGTACTTC. Encoded protein: CASHRDPSGEQYF.

This clone was seen once. This chain joins TRBV20-1 and TRBJ1-1, with 8 bases lining up with TRBD1. Germline CDR1 is DFQATT and CDR2 is SNEGSKA (reference sequence). Trimming cost V 2 bases and J 10 bases; bases outside gene matches: 3. The CDR3 totals 11 residues. The CDR3 sequence: CSARSQGGAFF. The DNA for the CDR3 is TGCAGTGCTAGATCACAGGGGGGAGCTTTCTTT.

The V and J genes are TRBV7-2 and TRBJ2-3; 9 bases match TRBD2. Germline-derived CDR1 and CDR2 are SGHTA and FQGNSA. CDR3 length: 16 amino acids. The V gene end was trimmed by 4 bases and the J gene end by 7 bases; junction bases not matched to a gene: 12. The CDR3 here is CASSSRGSGSKNTQYF. As DNA, the CDR3 is TGTGCCAGCAGCTCCCGGGGTAGCGGGAGTAAGAATACGCAGTATTTT.